The 32 T cell receptor beta chains below were found in one sample sequenced in a study of shared clonotypes between healthy human individuals. Generated by immunoSEQ multiplex PCR, the TCRdb table keeps only in-frame clones and is missing some. The repertoire consists of about 800,000 clones, with around 96% occurring once and the leading ten covering around 0.25%. The naive CD8 fraction comprised CD45RO-negative cells positively selected for CCR7 and excluded terminally differentiated effector memory CD45RA+ cells. The sample consisted of naive CD8+ T cells sorted from blood. Receptors originate from a man between 25 and 39 years old in good health.

On this clone itself: The same CDR3 also results from other DNA sequences found in this sample. The chain couples TRBV27 to TRBJ2-1; unclear D gene. The CDR3 is 11 residues long. Germline-derived CDR1 and CDR2 are MNHEY and SMNVEV (reference sequence). Trimming took off 3 bases at V and 8 bases at J, with 5 bases between the two ends. CDR3 DNA: TGTGCCAGCAGTTTTGGAGATGAGCAGTTCTTC. Translated: CASSFGDEQFF.

Points on this clone: The sample contains more than one DNA sequence encoding this CDR3. The DNA of the CDR3 is TGTGCCAGCAGCGTTGACGGGGCAGATACGCAGTATTTT. This codes for CASSVDGADTQYF. The genes are TRBV9 and TRBJ2-3; D may be TRBD2 (5 bases). CDR1 and CDR2 (germline): SGDLS, YYNGEE. There are 13 residues in the CDR3. Trimming removed 2 bases from V and 4 bases from J, with 8 bases in between.

The chain has TRBV7-9 and TRBJ2-3; D is undetermined. The germline CDR1 and CDR2 sequences are SEHNR and FQNEAQ (reference sequence). V gave up 1 base and J gave up 7 bases, with 6 bases separating them. CDR3 length: 12 residues. CDR3 protein: CASSLVQHTQYF. CDR3 DNA sequence: TGTGCCAGCAGCTTAGTCCAACATACGCAGTATTTT.

The CDR3 is CAISGGPDTTYEQYF. CDR3 coding DNA: TGTGCCATCAGTGGGGGCCCCGACACAACCTACGAGCAGTACTTC. This chain uses TRBV10-3 with TRBJ2-7, with D tentatively TRBD1 (5 bases). Trimming left V 4 bases short and J 2 bases short, with 15 bases between. CDR3 size: 15 residues. CDR1 is ENHRY, CDR2 SYGVKD, per germline.

The chain uses TRBV14 and TRBJ2-2; D ambiguous. Deletions cut 3 bases from V and 6 bases from J, with 11 bases between. The CDR3 is made up of 14 amino acids. Germline CDR1 reads SGHDN; CDR2 reads FVKESK. This CDR3 reads CASSHNYYPGELFF. The CDR3 bases are TGTGCCAGCAGCCACAATTACTACCCCGGGGAGCTGTTTTTT.

The chain uses TRBV6-5 and TRBJ2-2; TRBD2 aligns across 7 bases. The germline V gene encodes CDR1 MNHEY and CDR2 SVGAGI. Unmatched junction bases numbered 1, after V lost 2 bases and J lost 1 base. The CDR3 runs 15 residues. The CDR3 coding sequence is TGTGCCAGCAGTTACGCGGGAGTGAACACCGGGGAGCTGTTTTTT. It translates to CASSYAGVNTGELFF.

This clone was detected only once. The rearrangement joins TRBV9 to TRBJ1-1; D gene unclear. The CDR3 contains 15 residues. The germline V gene has CDR1 SGDLS and CDR2 YYNGEE. V was shortened by 0 bases and J by 1 base, with 10 bases between the two germline ends. CDR3 loop: CASSVATARNTEAFF. The CDR3 nucleotides read TGTGCCAGCAGCGTAGCTACGGCGCGGAACACTGAAGCTTTCTTT.

The V gene is TRBV10-3, the J gene TRBJ2-1; D perhaps matches TRBD1 (7 bases). This CDR3 region has 15 residues. Germline CDR1 is ENHRY and CDR2 is SYGVKD. Deletions cut 4 bases from V and 7 bases from J, with 17 bases between. This CDR3 reads CAISGLGGAGNEQFF. The CDR3 DNA reads as TGTGCCATCAGTGGGTTAGGGGGCGCGGGAAATGAGCAGTTCTTC.

The genes are TRBV19 and TRBJ1-5; D might be TRBD1 (6 bases). V was clipped by 2 bases and J by 6 bases, with 11 bases between them. The CDR3 runs 14 residues. Per germline, CDR1 LNHDA and CDR2 SQIVND (reference sequence). As DNA, the CDR3 is TGTGCCAGTAGTATACCAGGGGTCGGTCAGCCCCAGCATTTT. Its protein product is CASSIPGVGQPQHF.

The rearrangement joins TRBV27 to TRBJ2-1; 11 bases fit TRBD1. The CDR3 runs to 17 residues. V trimming: 2 bases; J trimming: 4 bases; junction bases outside the gene matches: 7. Germline-derived CDR1 and CDR2 are MNHEY and SMNVEV (reference sequence). The DNA of the CDR3 is TGTGCCAGCAGTTTAGCCCCGGGACAGGGGGTTTACAATGAGCAGTTCTTC. The encoded protein is CASSLAPGQGVYNEQFF.

On this clone: At the DNA level, this CDR3 is encoded by other sequences in the same sample as well. The chain carries TRBV29-1 and TRBJ1-2; D uncertain. The CDR3 length is 11 residues. Germline CDR1 SQVTM, CDR2 ANQGSEA. The V gene lost 0 bases and the J gene lost 8 bases, with 7 bases spanning the gap. This CDR3 is CSVEDREGYTF. Written as DNA, the CDR3 is TGCAGCGTTGAAGATAGGGAGGGCTACACCTTC.

The chain combines TRBV29-1 with TRBJ2-4; D remains ambiguous. There are 13 residues in the CDR3. Germline CDR1 and CDR2: SQVTM and ANQGSEA. Trimming shortened V by 0 bases and J by 2 bases, and 5 bases separated the two germline ends. CDR3 DNA: TGCAGCGTTGAAGACGTCCCCAAAAACATTCAGTACTTC. Translating it yields CSVEDVPKNIQYF.

The gene calls are TRBV4-1 and TRBJ1-1, with D hard to call. The CDR3 runs 15 residues. CDR1 and CDR2 (germline): MGHRA, YSYEKL. With 3 bases removed from V and 1 base from J, the gap between germline ends came to 12 bases. CDR3 coding DNA: TGCGCCAGCAGCCATTATACTAACCAGAACACTGAAGCTTTCTTT. As protein: CASSHYTNQNTEAFF.

The chain carries TRBV9 and TRBJ2-7, with no clear D. The CDR3 runs 13 residues. Per germline, CDR1 SGDLS and CDR2 YYNGEE. Trimming removed 0 bases from V and 6 bases from J, with 10 bases in between. CDR3 coding DNA: TGTGCCAGCAGCGTAGCGGAGAGGAGCGAGCAGTACTTC. Translated, it gives CASSVAERSEQYF. The full variable domain, rest sourced from reference TRBV9 and TRBJ2-7, is DSGVTQTPKHLITATGQRVTLRCSPRSGDLSVYWYQQSLDQGLQFLIQYYNGEERAKGNILERFSAQQFPDLHSELNLSSLELGDSALYFCASSVAERSEQYFGPGTRLTVT.

The gene calls are TRBV11-2 and TRBJ2-3, with unresolved D. Trimming left V 8 bases short and J 2 bases short, with 17 bases between. CDR3 length: 15 amino acids. Germline V gene data show CDR1 as SGHAT and CDR2 as FQNNGV. CDR3 in DNA: TGTGCCAGCGGACCCTTCCCCCTGCACACAGATACGCAGTATTTT. Translating it yields CASGPFPLHTDTQYF.

The chain joins TRBV4-3 to TRBJ2-1; D remains ambiguous. The length of the CDR3 is 14 residues. The V end was cut by 0 bases, the J end by 4 bases, with 7 bases between. CDR1 is LGHNA, CDR2 YSLEER, per germline. The CDR3 region is CASSQDRTYNEQFF. CDR3 coding DNA: TGCGCCAGCAGCCAAGATCGGACGTACAATGAGCAGTTCTTC.

This clone was counted a single time. V usage is TRBV5-1 and J usage is TRBJ1-2, with a tentative D call TRBD1 (5 bases). The germline CDR1 and CDR2 sequences are SGHRS and YFSETQ. The CDR3 spans 13 residues. The V end was cut by 4 bases, the J end by 8 bases, with 15 bases between. The CDR3 region is CASSPGTGAGYTF. CDR3 nucleotide sequence: TGCGCCAGCAGCCCTGGGACCGGAGCAGGCTACACCTTC.

V gene TRBV13 combines with J gene TRBJ1-2; TRBD1 might be the D (6 bases). Germline CDR1 reads PRHDT; CDR2 reads FYEKMQ (reference sequence). Between the trimmed V and J ends, which lost 5 bases and 3 bases, there was a span of 16 bases. The CDR3 sequence is 15 residues long. CDR3 sequence (DNA): TGTGCCAGCAGCCGACAGGTTCGGCAGGACTATGGCTACACCTTC. Amino acid sequence: CASSRQVRQDYGYTF.

The chain combines TRBV21-1 with TRBJ2-4; the D segment call TRBD2 is taken from the table without a DNA check. TRBV21-1 is designated a pseudogene. CDR3 length: 15 residues. The CDR3 sequence is CASSKACPLTNIQYF. The CDR3 nucleotides read TGTGCCAGCAGCAAAGCCTGTCCCCTAACAAACATTCAGTACTTC.

The rearrangement links TRBV28 to TRBJ2-5, with 9 bases matching TRBD2. The CDR3 has 15 residues. Germline V gene sequence: CDR1 MDHEN, CDR2 SYDVKM. With 5 bases clipped from V and 4 bases from J, the junction kept 8 bases outside the gene matches. CDR3 amino acids: CASSLIAGERETQYF. The CDR3 DNA reads as TGTGCCAGCAGTCTAATAGCGGGAGAGAGAGAGACCCAGTACTTC.

The J gene is TRBJ1-1, the V gene TRBV5-4, with D maybe TRBD1 (6 bases). The CDR3 is 15 residues long. V was clipped by 0 bases and J by 5 bases, with 14 bases between them. From germline, CDR1 is SGHNT and CDR2 YYREEE (reference sequence). The CDR3 reads CASSLGYQGTTEAFF. Here the CDR3 DNA reads TGTGCCAGCAGCTTGGGGTACCAGGGGACGACTGAAGCTTTCTTT.

The chain recombines TRBV7-9 with TRBJ2-1, with 7 positions matching TRBD2. The CDR3 contains 15 residues. V shed 3 bases and J 5 bases; nucleotides not matched to a gene: 7. Germline assignment: CDR1 SEHNR and CDR2 FQNEAQ (reference sequence). CDR3: CASSFVASGNNEQFF. CDR3 coding DNA: TGTGCCAGCAGCTTTGTGGCTAGCGGTAACAATGAGCAGTTCTTC.

This chain uses TRBV4-1 with TRBJ2-7; the match to TRBD2 covers 9 bases. After removal of 3 bases from V and 3 bases from J, the junction contained 9 bases not matched to a gene. The CDR3 length is 16 residues. In germline, CDR1 is MGHRA, CDR2 YSYEKL. The CDR3 sequence: CASSHTFPAGGYEQYF. The CDR3 nucleotides are TGCGCCAGCAGCCATACTTTCCCAGCGGGAGGCTACGAGCAGTACTTC.

The chain is built from TRBV11-2 and TRBJ1-1; D gene uncertain. V shed 5 bases and J shed 7 bases, with 17 bases lying between them. CDR1 is SGHAT, CDR2 FQNNGV, per germline. The CDR3 is made up of 14 amino acids. CDR3 in DNA: TGTGCCAGCAGCGTACAGCGAATCCTATTTGAAGCTTTCTTT. This codes for CASSVQRILFEAFF.

This chain joins TRBV2 and TRBJ2-7; maybe TRBD2 (6 bases). Deletions cut 6 bases from V and 4 bases from J, with 10 bases between. The CDR3 is 12 amino acids. The germline V gene has CDR1 SNHLY and CDR2 FYNNEI. The CDR3 nucleotides read TGTGCCAGCAGCGGCGGGATGTACGAGCAGTACTTC. Translation gives CASSGGMYEQYF.

V and J are TRBV2 and TRBJ2-7, with TRBD2 matching over 7 bases. The CDR3 has 12 amino acids. Looked up from germline, CDR1 is SNHLY and CDR2 is FYNNEI. With 8 bases clipped from V and 2 bases from J, the junction kept 3 bases outside the gene matches. The CDR3 loop reads CASVGRAYEQYF. The CDR3 region has the DNA TGTGCCAGCGTTGGGAGGGCCTACGAGCAGTACTTC.

The chain employs TRBV29-1 and TRBJ2-7, with TRBD1 matching over 9 bases. Germline lookup yields CDR1 SQVTM and CDR2 ANQGSEA. The CDR3 spans 13 residues. The V gene end was trimmed by 6 bases and the J gene end by 4 bases; junction bases not matched to a gene: 7. The CDR3, as DNA: TGCAGCGTCATGGGACAGGGTAGATACGAGCAGTACTTC. This sequence encodes CSVMGQGRYEQYF.

The rearrangement joins TRBV28 to TRBJ1-1, with 8 bases aligning to TRBD1. CDR1 and CDR2 from the germline V gene are MDHEN and SYDVKM. V lost 1 base and J lost 2; bases outside the gene matches: 9. This CDR3 contains 17 residues. The CDR3 region is CASSLYPGQARNTEAFF. The CDR3 DNA is TGTGCCAGCAGTTTATATCCGGGACAGGCAAGAAACACTGAAGCTTTCTTT. Full variable domain (rest looked up from reference TRBV28 and TRBJ1-1): DVKVTQSSRYLVKRTGEKVFLECVQDMDHENMFWYRQDPGLGLRLIYFSYDVKMKEKGDIPEGYSVSREKKERFSLILESASTNQTSMYLCASSLYPGQARNTEAFFGQGTRLTVV.

The V call is TRBV15, the J call TRBJ2-3, with D tentatively TRBD2 (5 bases). CDR1 and CDR2 (germline): LNHNV, YYDKDF (reference sequence). CDR3 length equals 15 residues. V was clipped by 0 bases and J by 4 bases, with 11 bases between them. The CDR3 region is CATSRDGSRADTQYF. The CDR3 nucleotides read TGTGCCACCAGCAGAGATGGGAGCAGAGCAGATACGCAGTATTTT.

The chain combines TRBV25-1 with TRBJ1-4; D is ambiguous. Trimming took 1 base from V and 7 from J, leaving 7 bases between them. There are 13 residues in the CDR3. Germline-derived CDR1 and CDR2 are MGHDK and SYGVNS. CDR3 residues: CASSELGSEKLFF. The CDR3 DNA is TGTGCCAGCAGTGAATTGGGTTCTGAAAAACTGTTTTTT. Together with reference TRBV25-1 and TRBJ1-4, the CDR3 gives the full variable domain: EADIYQTPRYLVIGTGKKITLECSQTMGHDKMYWYQQDPGMELHLIHYSYGVNSTEKGDLSSESTVSRIRTEHFPLTLESARPSHTSQYLCASSELGSEKLFFGSGTQLSVL.

The V gene is TRBV11-3, the J gene TRBJ1-1, with 7 bases that match TRBD1. CDR1 and CDR2 (germline): SGHNT, YENEEA. CDR3 size: 13 residues. The V and J ends lost 3 bases and 6 bases, in that order; junction bases with no gene match: 4. In nucleotides, the CDR3 is TGTGCCAGCAGCTTCGGGACAGCCTCTGAAGCTTTCTTT. Residues: CASSFGTASEAFF.

The chain is built from TRBV5-1 and TRBJ2-7; D uncertain. V was trimmed by 3 bases and J by 3 bases, leaving 10 bases between them. Germline V gene lookup returns CDR1 SGHRS and CDR2 YFSETQ. The CDR3 is 13 residues long. CDR3: CASSWYTNYEQYF. In nucleotides, the CDR3 is TGCGCCAGCAGCTGGTACACGAACTACGAGCAGTACTTC.